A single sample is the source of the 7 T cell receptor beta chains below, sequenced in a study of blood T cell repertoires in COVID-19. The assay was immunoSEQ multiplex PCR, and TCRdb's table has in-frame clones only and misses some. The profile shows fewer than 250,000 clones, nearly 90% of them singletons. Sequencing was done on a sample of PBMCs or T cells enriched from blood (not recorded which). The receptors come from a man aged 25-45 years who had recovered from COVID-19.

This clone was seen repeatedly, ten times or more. The CDR3 coding sequence is TGTGCCAGCACCACACTAGTCTCCGGGGAGCTGTTTTTT. Its translation: CASTTLVSGELFF. This chain connects TRBV27 to TRBJ2-2; perhaps TRBD2 as D (5 bases). The CDR3 runs to 13 residues. Germline values: CDR1 MNHEY, CDR2 SMNVEV (reference sequence). V was clipped by 7 bases and J by 6 bases, with 12 bases between them.

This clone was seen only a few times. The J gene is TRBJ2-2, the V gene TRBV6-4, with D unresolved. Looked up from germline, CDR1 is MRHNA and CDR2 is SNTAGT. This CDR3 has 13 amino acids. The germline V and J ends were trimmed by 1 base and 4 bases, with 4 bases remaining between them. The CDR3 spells CASSDYLTGELFF. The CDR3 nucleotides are TGTGCCAGCAGTGACTATCTCACCGGGGAGCTGTTTTTT.

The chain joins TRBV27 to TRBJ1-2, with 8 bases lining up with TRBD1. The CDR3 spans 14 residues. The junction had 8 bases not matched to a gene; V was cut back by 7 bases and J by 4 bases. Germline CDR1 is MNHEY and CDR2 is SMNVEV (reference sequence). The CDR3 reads CASKSEGQVYGYTF. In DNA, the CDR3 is TGTGCCAGCAAATCAGAGGGACAGGTCTATGGCTACACCTTC.

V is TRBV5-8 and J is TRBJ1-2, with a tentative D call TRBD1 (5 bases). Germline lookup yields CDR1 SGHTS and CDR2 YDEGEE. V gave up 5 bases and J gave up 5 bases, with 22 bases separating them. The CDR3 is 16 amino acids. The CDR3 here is CASRPTGAFTGYGYTF. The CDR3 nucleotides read TGTGCCAGCAGACCTACAGGAGCCTTCACTGGTTATGGCTACACCTTC.

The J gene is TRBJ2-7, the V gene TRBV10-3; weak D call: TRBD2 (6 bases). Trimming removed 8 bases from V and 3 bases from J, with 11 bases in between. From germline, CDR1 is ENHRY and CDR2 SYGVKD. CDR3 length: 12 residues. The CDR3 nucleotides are TGTGCCATCCGGACTAACTACTACGAGCAGTACTTC. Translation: CAIRTNYYEQYF.

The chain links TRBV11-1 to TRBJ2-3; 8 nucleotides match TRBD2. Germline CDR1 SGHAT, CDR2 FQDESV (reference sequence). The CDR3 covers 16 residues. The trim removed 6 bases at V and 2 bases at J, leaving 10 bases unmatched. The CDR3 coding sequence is TGTGCCAGCAGTCAAGCACGGGGACTAGACACAGATACGCAGTATTTT. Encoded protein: CASSQARGLDTDTQYF.

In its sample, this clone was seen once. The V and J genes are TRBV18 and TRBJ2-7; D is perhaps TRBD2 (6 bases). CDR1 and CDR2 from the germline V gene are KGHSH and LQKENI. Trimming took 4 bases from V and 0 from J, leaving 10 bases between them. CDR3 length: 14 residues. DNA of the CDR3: TGTGCCAGCTCACGCTCGGGACTCTCCTACGAGCAGTACTTC. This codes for CASSRSGLSYEQYF.